These 21 T cell receptor beta chains were sequenced from one sample in a study of blood T cell repertoires in COVID-19 (dated by TCRdb to the early 2020s). Library generation was performed with the immunoSEQ multiplex PCR assay. TCRdb's version of the immuneACCESS table is confined to in-frame rearrangements and falls short of the full clone set. An unresolved V gene accounts for under half of the shortfall where checked; the remainder is of unknown origin. Counted in this sample were around 170,000 clones; approximately 86% of them appeared once. In total, the top ten clones hold roughly 7% of the sample. Sequencing was carried out using peripheral blood. These receptors were obtained from a man aged 45-60 years with active or convalescent COVID-19.

The rearrangement uses TRBV29-1 and TRBJ2-3, with a possible D match to TRBD2 (6 bases). Trimming pared 4 bases from V and 4 bases from J, leaving 12 bases between. This CDR3 is built from 13 residues. Germline V gene data show CDR1 as SQVTM and CDR2 as ANQGSEA. The CDR3 sequence: CSVVESGSDTQYF. CDR3 DNA: TGCAGCGTTGTAGAGAGCGGGTCAGATACGCAGTATTTT.

This clone was found a few times. V and J are TRBV12-2 and TRBJ1-5; TRBD1 is taken as the D call from the table, unchecked against the DNA. TRBV12-2 is a documented pseudogene. The CDR3 covers 19 residues. CDR3 protein: CASRPRDRPPPNSNQPQHF. The CDR3 bases are TGTGCAAGTCGCCCTAGGGACAGGCCACCCCCAAATAGCAATCAGCCCCAGCATTTT.

V gene TRBV10-3 combines with J gene TRBJ1-2, with D uncertain. V lost 3 bases and J 11 bases, leaving 13 bases between the germline ends. The CDR3 is 12 residues long. Looked up from germline, CDR1 is ENHRY and CDR2 is SYGVKD. The CDR3: CAISDPTQKYTF. DNA of the CDR3: TGTGCCATCAGTGACCCAACACAGAAATACACCTTC.

The chain carries TRBV7-3 and TRBJ2-3; TRBD1 matches at 9 bases. This CDR3 has 14 amino acids. V trimming: 5 bases; J trimming: 4 bases; junction bases outside the gene matches: 4. Germline V gene lookup returns CDR1 SGHTA and CDR2 FQGTGA. In nucleotides, the CDR3 is TGTGCCAGCAGCCCGGGACAGGGACCAGATACGCAGTATTTT. Its protein product is CASSPGQGPDTQYF.

This clone was seen only a few times. The chain employs TRBV7-2 and TRBJ1-2; 9 bases agree with TRBD1. The germline CDR1 and CDR2 sequences are SGHTA and FQGNSA. The CDR3 totals 15 residues. After removal of 3 bases from V and 6 bases from J, the junction contained 8 bases not matched to a gene. CDR3 region: CASSLGQGLKDGYTF. The CDR3 nucleotides are TGTGCCAGCAGCTTGGGACAGGGCTTAAAGGATGGCTACACCTTC.

The chain is built from TRBV6-5 and TRBJ1-4; possible D gene TRBD1, 6 bases. Germline V gives CDR1 MNHEY, CDR2 SVGAGI. CDR3 length: 14 amino acids. Trimming took off 10 bases at V and 4 bases at J, with 16 bases between the two ends. The CDR3 nucleotides are TGTGCCACCATCGACAGGCCAAGTAATGAAAAACTGTTTTTT. This translates into CATIDRPSNEKLFF.

The gene calls are TRBV19 and TRBJ1-1, with a possible D match to TRBD1 (5 bases). The V gene's germline CDR1 is LNHDA and CDR2 SQIVND (reference sequence). The CDR3 consists of 13 residues. V shed 10 bases and J shed 5 bases, with 17 bases lying between them. The CDR3 region is CAIRDSAGTEAFF. CDR3 DNA: TGTGCCATAAGGGACTCGGCAGGGACTGAAGCTTTCTTT. The whole variable domain, remainder taken from reference TRBV19 and TRBJ1-1, is DGGITQSPKYLFRKEGQNVTLSCEQNLNHDAMYWYRQDPGQGLRLIYYSQIVNDFQKGDIAEGYSVSREKKESFPLTVTSAQKNPTAFYLCAIRDSAGTEAFFGQGTRLTVV.

The count of this clone is one. This chain joins TRBV4-2 and TRBJ1-1; D not certain. V was clipped by 4 bases and J by 1 base, with 10 bases between them. CDR1 and CDR2 (germline): LGHNA, YNFKEQ. The length of the CDR3 is 14 residues. The CDR3 nucleotides read TGTGCCAGCAGCCTCAACGGTCCGAACACTGAAGCTTTCTTT. Protein: CASSLNGPNTEAFF.

The chain uses TRBV3-1 (or the pseudogene TRBV3-2) and TRBJ1-1; no definite D call. Germline V CDR1 and CDR2: LGHDT, YNNKEL (reference sequence). The CDR3 covers 14 residues. The V end lost 4 bases, the J end lost 1 base, and 10 bases lay between the germline ends. CDR3 nucleotide sequence: TGTGCCAGCAGCCGAGGACTGGCGAACACTGAAGCTTTCTTT. Translating gives CASSRGLANTEAFF.

The rearrangement joins TRBV4-3 to TRBJ1-5, with D maybe TRBD1 (5 bases). Germline V gene lookup returns CDR1 LGHNA and CDR2 YSLEER. CDR3 length: 14 amino acids. V lost 4 bases to trimming and J lost 4 bases, with 11 bases between them. The CDR3 loop is CASSRGTGNQPQHF. CDR3 DNA sequence: TGCGCCAGCAGCCGGGGAACAGGTAATCAGCCCCAGCATTTT.

V is TRBV19 and J is TRBJ2-5; 11 bases align to TRBD1. Germline CDR1 and CDR2: LNHDA and SQIVND (reference sequence). J lost 5 bases, V lost 3 bases, and 11 bases had no gene match. The CDR3 covers 17 residues. CDR3 DNA: TGTGCCAGTAGTATGGGGATCGGGACAGGGGGTTGGGAGACCCAGTACTTC. It translates to CASSMGIGTGGWETQYF.

This chain uses TRBV7-2 with TRBJ1-5, with D possibly being TRBD1 (5 bases). Per germline, CDR1 SGHTA and CDR2 FQGNSA. Trimming shortened V by 1 base and J by 7 bases, and 14 bases separated the two germline ends. This CDR3 is 15 amino acids long. CDR3 region: CASSLGPGEGQPQHF. CDR3 nucleotides: TGTGCCAGCAGCTTAGGACCGGGGGAGGGACAGCCCCAGCATTTT.

The gene calls are TRBV6-2 or TRBV6-3 and TRBJ1-5; 8 nucleotides match TRBD1. The CDR3 loop spans 16 amino acids. Unmatched junction bases numbered 7, after V lost 2 bases and J lost 4 bases. Germline-derived CDR1 and CDR2 are MNHEY and SVGEGT. The CDR3 DNA is TGTGCCAGCAGTTACCCCGACAGGGGTGGGAATCAGCCCCAGCATTTT. It specifies CASSYPDRGGNQPQHF.

The chain uses TRBV18 and TRBJ1-4, with D perhaps matching TRBD1 (5 bases). With 3 bases removed from V and 10 bases from J, the gap between germline ends came to 12 bases. This CDR3 comprises 13 residues. Germline CDR1 and CDR2: KGHSH and LQKENI. The CDR3 region has the DNA TGTGCCAGCTCACCTGAAGGGGCCAGAAAACTGTTTTTT. It yields the protein CASSPEGARKLFF. Variable domain in full (rest from reference TRBV18 and TRBJ1-4): NAGVMQNPRHLVRRRGQEARLRCSPMKGHSHVYWYRQLPEEGLKFMVYLQKENIIDESGMPKERFSAEFPKEGPSILRIQQVVRGDSAAYFCASSPEGARKLFFGSGTQLSVL.

The genes are TRBV14 and TRBJ2-2; D is uncertain. The V end lost 0 bases, the J end lost 6 bases, and 5 bases lay between the germline ends. Germline CDR1 reads SGHDN; CDR2 reads FVKESK. There are 13 residues in the CDR3. The CDR3 protein is CASSQDRAGELFF. The CDR3 nucleotides are TGTGCCAGCAGCCAAGATCGGGCCGGGGAGCTGTTTTTT.

The chain employs TRBV6-1 and TRBJ2-7; D may be TRBD2 (6 bases). The V end was cut by 3 bases, the J end by 5 bases, with 14 bases between. Looked up from germline, CDR1 is MNHNS and CDR2 is SASEGT. The CDR3 loop spans 14 amino acids. The DNA of the CDR3 is TGTGCCAGCAGTGAGAGGGCGGGGTTGGACGAGCAGTACTTC. Translation gives CASSERAGLDEQYF.

The chain is built from TRBV24-1 and TRBJ1-2; D gene ambiguous. Germline values: CDR1 KGHDR, CDR2 SFDVKD. This CDR3 spans 12 amino acids. V shed 5 bases and J shed 7 bases, with 10 bases lying between them. CDR3 coding DNA: TGTGCCACCAGTGGACATCGGGGTGGCTACACCTTC. Amino acid sequence: CATSGHRGGYTF.

The gene calls are TRBV12-3 or TRBV12-4 and TRBJ1-6; 9 bases fit TRBD1. V dropped 6 bases and J dropped 10; count of bases not matched to a gene: 4. The CDR3 consists of 13 residues. For the CDR3, the DNA is TGTGCCAGCAGACAGGGGGCGGACTCACCCCTCCACTTT. It specifies CASRQGADSPLHF.

V gene TRBV19 combines with J gene TRBJ2-7, with D maybe TRBD1 (6 bases). Trimming took 5 bases from V and 1 from J, leaving 12 bases between them. This CDR3 comprises 14 residues. In germline, CDR1 is LNHDA, CDR2 SQIVND (reference sequence). CDR3 sequence: CASSSRGRSYEQYF. The CDR3, as DNA: TGTGCCAGTAGTTCCAGGGGAAGGTCCTACGAGCAGTACTTC.

The CDR3: CASRRDREVMNTEAFF. CDR3 nucleotides: TGTGCCAGTAGGAGGGACAGGGAAGTTATGAACACTGAAGCTTTCTTT. V usage is TRBV19 and J usage is TRBJ1-1, with TRBD1 identical over 9 bases. CDR3 length: 16 amino acids. Germline V gives CDR1 LNHDA, CDR2 SQIVND (reference sequence). With V trimmed by 6 bases and J by 0 bases, 8 bases remained unmatched.

The rearrangement joins TRBV12-5 to TRBJ1-1; D gene unclear. Trimming took 3 bases from V and 1 from J, leaving 6 bases between them. CDR3 length: 13 residues. CDR1 and CDR2 (germline): LGHNT, FRNRAP. The CDR3 sequence is CASGLEGNTEAFF. The CDR3 region has the DNA TGTGCTAGTGGTTTAGAGGGGAACACTGAAGCTTTCTTT.